This paragraph covers one T cell receptor (beta chain) sequence. Sequencing used immunoSEQ multiplex PCR; TCRdb keeps in-frame clones, though not all of them. The table lists roughly 120,000 clones, 89% of them singletons. The sample originates from a study of control samples from healthy donors and cancer patients. After removal of 2 bases from V and 3 bases from J, the junction contained 1 base not matched to a gene. This CDR3 has 14 amino acids. Germline CDR1 reads KGHSH; CDR2 reads LQKENI. The rearrangement uses TRBV18 and TRBJ1-2, with TRBD1 identical over 9 bases. This TCR derives from a man in his fifties or sixties in good health. The sequenced sample was blood. The chain's CDR3 is CASSPRTGDYGYTF. The CDR3 DNA reads TGTGCCAGCTCACCAAGGACAGGGGACTATGGCTACACCTTC.